The rows below give T cell receptor beta chains drawn from one sample of a study of PD-1 blockade in classical Hodgkin lymphoma. Here immunoSEQ multiplex PCR was the method, and the copy in TCRdb shows in-frame clones only, minus some. The sample gives about 21,000 clones, about 64% of which show up once; approximately 5.8% is in the top ten. Here the sequenced sample was peripheral blood mononuclear cells (PBMCs), taken at baseline. The receptors originated from a human donor with classical Hodgkin lymphoma. Each CDR3 is given with its conserved first and last residue. The D gene is left open where the match is weak. Clone size is not always given. Where it is, it says once, few, many or a class for expanded clones.

D gene	V gene	J gene	clone size	CDR3 DNA	CDR3 protein
.	TRBV20-1	TRBJ2-7	.	TGCAGTGCTAGACTAAACCACGAGCAGTACTTC	CSARLNHEQYF
.	TRBV10-3	TRBJ1-5	.	TGTGCCACCAGTGGGTCAGGAGGGGATCAGCCCCAGCATTTT	CATSGSGGDQPQHF
.	TRBV7-2	TRBJ2-7	medium-sized	TGTGCCAGCAGCCCAAAGGGGCAAGGTCCCTACGAGCAGTACTTC	CASSPKGQGPYEQYF
TRBD1	TRBV4-3	TRBJ2-7	.	TGCGCCAGCAGCCAGGAGGCTAATACAGGGGCAAGCTCCTACGAGCAGTACTTC	CASSQEANTGASSYEQYF
TRBD2	TRBV28	TRBJ2-2	.	TGTGCCAGCAGACCACCCCGCCCGGGACTAGCGGTTACCGGGGAGCTGTTTTTT	CASRPPRPGLAVTGELFF
TRBD1	TRBV18	TRBJ1-6	.	TGTGCCAGCTCACAACAGGGGGATAATTCACCCCTCCACTTT	CASSQQGDNSPLHF
.	TRBV2	TRBJ2-4	once	TGTGCCAGCAGTGAATATCGCACTGGAAGGGCCAAAAACATTCAGTACTTC	CASSEYRTGRAKNIQYF
TRBD1	TRBV4-3	TRBJ2-7	.	TGCGCCAGCAGCCAAGAAGCCACGCGGACAGGGCTCCTCTACGAGCAGTACTTC	CASSQEATRTGLLYEQYF
.	TRBV6-5	TRBJ1-1	.	TGTGCCAGCAGTTCGACGGTCGCTGAAGCTTTCTTT	CASSSTVAEAFF
.	TRBV18	TRBJ2-5	.	TGTGCCAGCTCACCCGGGACCCAAGAGACCCAGTACTTC	CASSPGTQETQYF
.	TRBV7-2	TRBJ2-1	.	TGTGCCAGCAGCTTGCCCATTCGACCCCTGGGATACAATGAGCAGTTCTTC	CASSLPIRPLGYNEQFF
TRBD2	TRBV29-1	TRBJ2-7	.	TGCAGCGTTAGAGCGGGAGCAACCTACGAGCAGTACTTC	CSVRAGATYEQYF
TRBD1	TRBV6-1	TRBJ2-7	.	TGTGCCAGCAGTGAAGCACAGGGGATCTACGAGCAGTACTTC	CASSEAQGIYEQYF
TRBD1	TRBV28	TRBJ2-6	.	TGTGCCAGCAGTGACTTGACAGGGTCCTCTGGGGCCAACGTCCTGACTTTC	CASSDLTGSSGANVLTF
.	TRBV7-2	TRBJ2-7	.	TGTGCCAGCAGCTTAGTTGGTGCTTCCTACGAGCAGTACTTC	CASSLVGASYEQYF
.	TRBV7-7	TRBJ2-5	once	TGTGCCAGCAGCGAGGGACCCCAAGAGACCCAGTACTTC	CASSEGPQETQYF
.	TRBV28	TRBJ1-2	.	TGTGCCAGCAGTTTAGGGGCCTTCGGCTACACCTTC	CASSLGAFGYTF
TRBD1	TRBV6-5	TRBJ2-2	few	TGTGCCAGCAGTTACTCGATAACAGGGGGCCGCCGGGAGCTGTTTTTT	CASSYSITGGRRELFF
.	TRBV28	TRBJ1-6	.	TGTGCCAGCAGTTTCCCAAACCAGGGGAATTCACCCCTCCACTTT	CASSFPNQGNSPLHF
.	TRBV19	TRBJ2-7	.	TGTGCCAGTAGTAACTGGGGATACGAGCAGTACTTC	CASSNWGYEQYF
TRBD2	TRBV6-6	TRBJ2-3	.	TGTGCCAGCAGGGCGGGAGGGGTGGATACGCAGTATTTT	CASRAGGVDTQYF
.	TRBV30	TRBJ2-7	.	TGTGCCTGGAGTGAACGGGGGGCTGAGCAGTACTTC	CAWSERGAEQYF
.	TRBV30	TRBJ1-5	medium-sized	TGTGCCTGGAGTGTGGGGGTTTATAGCAATCAGCCCCAGCATTTT	CAWSVGVYSNQPQHF
TRBD2	TRBV7-9	TRBJ2-7	.	TGTGCCAGCAGCCTGCTAGCGGGAGGGTACGAGCAGTACTTC	CASSLLAGGYEQYF
.	TRBV19	TRBJ1-5	.	TGTGCCAGTAGTATAGAAATCAATCAGCCCCAGCATTTT	CASSIEINQPQHF
TRBD1	TRBV6-5	TRBJ1-5	medium-sized	TGTGCCAGCAGTTACGAACAGGGGGTTGGCCCCCAGCATTTT	CASSYEQGVGPQHF
TRBD2	TRBV5-1	TRBJ2-5	.	TGCGCCAGCAGCTTGGCCAAAACTAGCGGGGGGCTACAAGAGACCCAGTACTTC	CASSLAKTSGGLQETQYF
.	TRBV11-2	TRBJ2-7	once	TGTGCCAGCAGCCCCGGGACCTTATCCTACGAGCAGTACTTC	CASSPGTLSYEQYF
.	TRBV2	TRBJ1-5	.	TGTGCCAGCAGTGAAGATCGGGGACTACTCAATCAGCCCCAGCATTTT	CASSEDRGLLNQPQHF
TRBD1	TRBV27	TRBJ1-2	.	TGTGCCAGCAGTTTATTGGGGACAGGGAAAGGAGGCTACACCTTC	CASSLLGTGKGGYTF
.	TRBV6-4	TRBJ2-7	.	TGTGCCAGCAGTTCCGAAGTCGGCTACGAGCAGTACTTC	CASSSEVGYEQYF
.	TRBV7-2	TRBJ2-7	.	TGTGCCAGCACCCTAGGGGCACAGGGTCTCTACGAGCAGTACTTC	CASTLGAQGLYEQYF
.	TRBV19	TRBJ1-4	.	TGTGCCAGTAGTATCCCGGGTGAAAAACTGTTTTTT	CASSIPGEKLFF
.	TRBV5-4	TRBJ2-7	.	TGTGCCAGCAGCTTGGGAGGGCAGGGTCACCACGAGCAGTACTTC	CASSLGGQGHHEQYF
.	TRBV7-9	TRBJ1-4	.	TGTGCCAGCAGTTCCTTCTTAGGGAAAGCTAATGAAAAACTGTTTTTT	CASSSFLGKANEKLFF
.	TRBV6-5	TRBJ1-1	.	TGTGCCAGCAGTTATCTTCTGAACACTGAAGCTTTCTTT	CASSYLLNTEAFF
.	TRBV28	TRBJ2-5	.	TGTGCCACCACGGGGGGCTTGGAGACCCAGTACTTC	CATTGGLETQYF
.	TRBV5-1	TRBJ2-1	.	TGCGCCAGCAGCTTAGGGGATTCCTACAATGAGCAGTTCTTC	CASSLGDSYNEQFF
TRBD1	TRBV28	TRBJ1-1	once	TGTGCCAGCAGGACAGGGGGGGAGAACACTGAAGCTTTCTTT	CASRTGGENTEAFF
TRBD2	TRBV2	TRBJ2-2	.	TGTGCCAGCGGGACTAGTCTCACCGGGGAGCTGTTTTTT	CASGTSLTGELFF
.	TRBV11-3	TRBJ2-3	.	TGTGCCAGCAGCTTAGAAATCGGAGGGGCAGATACGCAGTATTTT	CASSLEIGGADTQYF
.	TRBV28	TRBJ1-1	.	TGTGCCAGCAGGCTGCCCAGGGGCACTGAAGCTTTCTTT	CASRLPRGTEAFF
.	TRBV20-1	TRBJ2-1	.	TGCAGTGCTAGAGCCTACAATGAGCAGTTCTTC	CSARAYNEQFF
.	TRBV19	TRBJ1-6	.	TGTGCCAGTAGTATAGAGGCCAATTCACCCCTCCACTTT	CASSIEANSPLHF
TRBD1	TRBV5-1	TRBJ1-5	.	TGCGCCAGCAGCGGGGGACAGGCTAGCAATCAGCCCCAGCATTTT	CASSGGQASNQPQHF
.	TRBV11-1	TRBJ2-7	.	TGTGCCAGCAGCTTAGGTGCGGCAGGCCGGTCGGAGCAGTACTTC	CASSLGAAGRSEQYF
.	TRBV7-8	TRBJ2-1	.	TGTGCCAGCAGCTCCGAAACCTACAATGAGCAGTTCTTC	CASSSETYNEQFF
.	TRBV18	TRBJ1-5	.	TGTGCCAGCTCCACAGGTTATAGCAATCAGCCCCAGCATTTT	CASSTGYSNQPQHF
TRBD1	TRBV6-5	TRBJ2-7	few	TGTGCCAGCAGTCCGGGGACAGGAAGATACGAGCAGTACTTC	CASSPGTGRYEQYF
TRBD1	TRBV28	TRBJ1-6	.	TGTGCCAGCCTTACTCCCGGGACAGGGATTTCACCCCTCCACTTT	CASLTPGTGISPLHF
TRBD1	TRBV10-2	TRBJ1-1	medium-sized	TGCGCCAGCAGGACAGGGGGCTCGCACACTGAAGCTTTCTTT	CASRTGGSHTEAFF
.	TRBV4-3	TRBJ1-6	.	TGCGCCAGCAGCCCCGCCTTCCTTGGGTTCAGCTCACCCCTCCACTTT	CASSPAFLGFSSPLHF
.	TRBV6-5	TRBJ2-3	.	TGTGCCAGCAGTTACTCGGACCGTTATACGCAGTATTTT	CASSYSDRYTQYF
.	TRBV5-6	TRBJ1-4	.	TGTGCCAGCAGCTTCGGGACACTGGTTGGAAAACTGTTTTTT	CASSFGTLVGKLFF
TRBD1	TRBV27	TRBJ1-6	.	TGTGCCAGCAGTTTATCGGGACAGGGCAGTCGGGCCCTCCACTTT	CASSLSGQGSRALHF
TRBD1	TRBV6-1	TRBJ2-5	.	TGTGCCAGCAGTCCCGGGACAGCCGCGGAGACCCAGTACTTC	CASSPGTAAETQYF
TRBD1	TRBV10-1	TRBJ2-5	.	TGCGCCAGCAGTGAGTCCGAGGGGACAGGACAAGAGACCCAGTACTTC	CASSESEGTGQETQYF
.	TRBV6-7	TRBJ2-1	.	TGTGCCAGCAGTTATGAAGGGTACTCCTACAATGAGCAGTTCTTC	CASSYEGYSYNEQFF